Listed below are T cell receptor beta chains from one sample, sequenced in a study of blood T cell repertoires in COVID-19. Produced via immunoSEQ multiplex PCR; TCRdb's table is partial and in-frame only. The sample contains 90,000 to 110,000 clones, 80% of which appear only once. Sample: peripheral blood. These receptors were taken from a human donor in a cohort sampled during active or convalescent COVID-19. Both conserved end residues are part of each CDR3. A D gene is named only where the DNA matches it firmly. Where a row states a size, it is once, few, many or the class of an expanded clone; other rows omit it.

size | J | V | D | DNA | CDR3
. | TRBJ1-4 | TRBV3-1/TRBV3-2 | . | TGTGCCAGCAGCCAGCCTCGGGAAAAACTGTTTTTT | CASSQPREKLFF
. | TRBJ1-2 | TRBV3-1/TRBV3-2 | . | TGTGCCAGCAGCCCGATTCCCAGGTATGGCTACACCTTC | CASSPIPRYGYTF
once | TRBJ2-5 | TRBV6-1 | . | TGTGCCAGCAGTGAAGCGGGGCGGGAGACCCAGTACTTC | CASSEAGRETQYF
. | TRBJ2-7 | TRBV18 | TRBD1 | TGTGCCAGCTCACCACAGGGGACAGGGACCGAGCAGTACTTC | CASSPQGTGTEQYF
. | TRBJ2-7 | TRBV3-1/TRBV3-2 | TRBD2 | TGTGCCAGCAGCAGGACTAGCGGGAGGTCTTACGAGCAGTACTTC | CASSRTSGRSYEQYF
. | TRBJ1-3 | TRBV12-3/TRBV12-4 | TRBD1 | TGTGCCAGCAGACCAGGGGGGGGAAACACCATATATTTT | CASRPGGGNTIYF
. | TRBJ2-5 | TRBV5-1 | TRBD2 | TGCGCCAGCAGCTTTCATGGGACTAGCTTTGAAATGGAGACCCAGTACTTC | CASSFHGTSFEMETQYF
few | TRBJ1-3 | TRBV18 | . | TGTGCCAGCTCAGGGGGCACGGTCGTCTCTGGAAACACCATATATTTT | CASSGGTVVSGNTIYF
once | TRBJ2-2 | TRBV27 | TRBD1 | TGTGCCAGCAGCACGAGGGGGCACGGCACCGGGGAGCTGTTTTTT | CASSTRGHGTGELFF
. | TRBJ2-5 | TRBV18 | . | TGTGCCAGCTCAACCAGCCACGGGGTGCCAGAGACCCAGTACTTC | CASSTSHGVPETQYF
once | TRBJ1-3 | TRBV30 | TRBD1 | TGTGCCTGGAGTGCGGGACAGGCTGAAAACACCATATATTTT | CAWSAGQAENTIYF
. | TRBJ2-2 | TRBV5-6 | TRBD1 | TGTGCCAGCAGCTCATACAGGGGGCCAAACACCGGGGAGCTGTTTTTT | CASSSYRGPNTGELFF
. | TRBJ2-1 | TRBV28 | TRBD1 | TGTGCCAGCAGTCCGACAGGGGGTATCTACAATGAGCAGTTCTTC | CASSPTGGIYNEQFF
. | TRBJ1-5 | TRBV10-3 | . | TGTGCCATCAGCCGGGACTACAATCAGCCCCAGCATTTT | CAISRDYNQPQHF
. | TRBJ2-5 | TRBV11-2 | . | TGTGCCAGCAGCTCATGGAGGGGTTGGAAGACCCAGTACTTC | CASSSWRGWKTQYF
. | TRBJ2-3 | TRBV5-1 | . | TGCGCCAGCAGCGCCAACGGGGGGCTCTCAGATACGCAGTATTTT | CASSANGGLSDTQYF
. | TRBJ2-1 | TRBV21-1 | . | TGTGCCAGCAGAGTCGCCCGAATGGCGGGGCCCTCCTACAATGAGCAGTTCTTC | CASRVARMAGPSYNEQFF
. | TRBJ1-5 | TRBV7-9 | TRBD1 | TGTGCCAGCAGCTTACGGGACAGTAATCAGCCCCAGCATTTT | CASSLRDSNQPQHF
. | TRBJ2-1 | TRBV30 | TRBD2 | TGTGCCTGGAGTCGTCTAGCGGGGGCCTACAATGAGCAGTTCTTC | CAWSRLAGAYNEQFF
. | TRBJ2-5 | TRBV19 | TRBD1 | TGTGCCAGTAGTAGGACAGGGGAGAGAGAGACCCAGTACTTC | CASSRTGERETQYF
. | TRBJ1-5 | TRBV28 | . | TGTGCCAGCAGTCCCCAGGGCACAACCCTTTATAGCAATCAGCCCCAGCATTTT | CASSPQGTTLYSNQPQHF
. | TRBJ2-3 | TRBV12-3/TRBV12-4 | . | TGTGCCAGCGTCCGGGACACAGATACGCAGTATTTT | CASVRDTDTQYF
few | TRBJ2-7 | TRBV7-2 | TRBD1 | TGTGCCAGCAGCCAACACCCGGGACAGCACTACGAGCAGTACTTC | CASSQHPGQHYEQYF
. | TRBJ2-1 | TRBV19 | . | TGTGCCAGTAGTATAGAGTTTCAGCGGGCAAACAATGAGCAGTTCTTC | CASSIEFQRANNEQFF
. | TRBJ2-7 | TRBV3-1/TRBV3-2 | TRBD1 | TGTGCCAGCAGCCAAGACGGGACAGGGGTTTACGAGCAGTACTTC | CASSQDGTGVYEQYF
. | TRBJ1-4 | TRBV27 | . | TGTGCCAGCAGGCCGAGCCAGGGGAATAATGAAAAACTGTTTTTT | CASRPSQGNNEKLFF